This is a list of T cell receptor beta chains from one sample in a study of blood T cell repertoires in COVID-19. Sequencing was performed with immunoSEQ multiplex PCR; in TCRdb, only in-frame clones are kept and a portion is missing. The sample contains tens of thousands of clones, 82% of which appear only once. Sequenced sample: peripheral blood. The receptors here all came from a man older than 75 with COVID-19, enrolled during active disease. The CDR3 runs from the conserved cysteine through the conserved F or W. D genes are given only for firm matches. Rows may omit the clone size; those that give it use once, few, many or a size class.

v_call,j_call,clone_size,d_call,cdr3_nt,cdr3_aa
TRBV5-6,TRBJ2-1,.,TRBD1,TGTGCCAGCAGCAGGGGGCCGGGACAGGGGATAAGGGAGCAGTTCTTC,CASSRGPGQGIREQFF
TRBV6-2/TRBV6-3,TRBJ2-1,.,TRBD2,TGTGCCAGCAGTTACTCGAAAGGACTAGCGGGCATAGATGAGCAGTTCTTC,CASSYSKGLAGIDEQFF
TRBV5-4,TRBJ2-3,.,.,TGTGCCAGCAGCTTGAGCGGACCAGATACGCAGTATTTT,CASSLSGPDTQYF
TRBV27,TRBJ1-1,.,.,TGTGCCAGCAGTCCCGACATACGGGGCACTGAAGCTTTCTTT,CASSPDIRGTEAFF
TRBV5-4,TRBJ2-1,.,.,TGTGCCAGCAGAGCGGAACTCTCCTACAATGAGCAGTTCTTC,CASRAELSYNEQFF
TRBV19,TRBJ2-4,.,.,TGTGCCAGTAGTATCGGGAGTGTAGCCAAAAACATTCAGTACTTC,CASSIGSVAKNIQYF
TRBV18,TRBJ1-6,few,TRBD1,TGTGCCAGCTCACTAGACAGGGATAATTCACCCCTCCACTTT,CASSLDRDNSPLHF
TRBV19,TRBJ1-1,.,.,TGTGCCAGTAGTATAAGGCAAGTAGGGGGGGCCAGGGGACCGACTGAAGCTTTCTTT,CASSIRQVGGARGPTEAFF
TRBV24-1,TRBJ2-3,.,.,TGTGCCACCAGTGATTTTGGGACAAGCACAGATACGCAGTATTTT,CATSDFGTSTDTQYF
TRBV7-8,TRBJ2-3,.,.,TGTGCCAGCAGCCTGGGAGTCCGACCGTTCACAGATACGCAGTATTTT,CASSLGVRPFTDTQYF
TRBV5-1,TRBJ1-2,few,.,TGCGCCAGCAGCCCCGGACCGCCGAGCAGGGATGGCTACACCTTC,CASSPGPPSRDGYTF